This T cell receptor (beta chain) emerged from a study of cytomegalovirus exposure and HLA in healthy donors. In the study overall: The early release's HLA-typed donors yielded tens of millions of unique TCRs.

The PCR was carried out with 60 Vbeta primers and 13 Jbeta primers. Sequenced by immunoSEQ multiplex PCR; TCRdb stores in-frame clones only, minus some. The data show some 150,000 clones, 75% seen once. Whole-study findings and limits: Analysis was carried out at a later point, and it linked a missense DCLRE1C variant to TCR beta V- and J-gene trimming. TCR beta V segments were, for the most part, productive about 87% or about 30% of the time in an earlier analysis. Later findings reportedly placed an Asian-associated ancestry cluster below the 666-donor mean for N-insertions.

Germline CDR1 MNHEY, CDR2 SVGAGI. This CDR3 is built from 10 residues. About this clone: Its target is not known.

Sequencing input: PBMCs. The sequence was collected from a man between 40 and 49 years old in good health and CMV-seronegative. V is TRBV6-5 and J is TRBJ2-5; D not resolved. The DNA end lines up better with TRBJ2-7; the J call may be wrong. CDR3 coding DNA: TGTGCCAGCAGCAAAAACGAGCAGTACTTC. It specifies CASSKNEQYF.